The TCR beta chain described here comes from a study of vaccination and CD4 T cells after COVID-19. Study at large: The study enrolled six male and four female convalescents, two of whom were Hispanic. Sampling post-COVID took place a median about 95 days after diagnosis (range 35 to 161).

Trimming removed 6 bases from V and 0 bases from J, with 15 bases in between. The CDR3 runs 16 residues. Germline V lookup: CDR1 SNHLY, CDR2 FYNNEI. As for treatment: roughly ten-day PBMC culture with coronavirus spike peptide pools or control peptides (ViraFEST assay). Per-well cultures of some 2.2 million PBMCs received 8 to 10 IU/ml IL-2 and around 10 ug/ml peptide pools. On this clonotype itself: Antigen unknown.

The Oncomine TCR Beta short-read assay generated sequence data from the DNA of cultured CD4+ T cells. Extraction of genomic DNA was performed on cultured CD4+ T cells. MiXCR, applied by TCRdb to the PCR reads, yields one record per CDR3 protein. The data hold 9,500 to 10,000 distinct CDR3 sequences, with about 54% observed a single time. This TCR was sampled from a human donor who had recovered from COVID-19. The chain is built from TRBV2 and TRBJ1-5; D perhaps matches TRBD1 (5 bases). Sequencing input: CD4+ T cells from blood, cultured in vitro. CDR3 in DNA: TGTGCCAGCAGGGACCACAGGTTACTTAGCAATCAGCCCCAGCATTTT. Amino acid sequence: CASRDHRLLSNQPQHF.